This is a list of T cell receptor beta chains from one sample in a study of vaccination and CD4 T cells after COVID-19. Each CDR3 protein is one row after TCRdb ran MiXCR on the PCR reads. The profile shows several thousand distinct CDR3 sequences, under 75% of them singletons. No antigen has been assigned to these receptors. The sequencing here drew on cultured CD4+ T cells from blood, taken after SARS-CoV-2 vaccination. Receptors originate from a human donor with COVID-19. The CDR3 runs from the conserved cysteine through the conserved F or W. Each record gives: CDR3 DNA, CDR3 protein, clone size, J gene, V gene, D gene. A D gene is named only where the DNA matches it firmly. The size entry is marked missing in some rows and otherwise reads once, few, many or a size class.

CDR3 DNA: TGCGCCAGCAGCCTCCGGGGGGTAAACACAGATACGCAGTATTTT
CDR3 protein: CASSLRGVNTDTQYF
clone size: NA
J gene: TRBJ2-3
V gene: TRBV5-1
D gene: TRBD2

CDR3 DNA: TGTGCCAGCGGGGGGGTCGGCACAGATACGCAGTATTTT
CDR3 protein: CASGGVGTDTQYF
clone size: NA
J gene: TRBJ2-3
V gene: TRBV2
D gene: TRBD2

CDR3 DNA: TGTGCCACCAGTGATTGTGGCTACACCTTC
CDR3 protein: CATSDCGYTF
clone size: NA
J gene: TRBJ1-2
V gene: TRBV24-1
D gene: NA

CDR3 DNA: TGTGCCAGCAGTTACTCGGCCGGGGTTAGTGGCTACACCTTC
CDR3 protein: CASSYSAGVSGYTF
clone size: NA
J gene: TRBJ1-2
V gene: TRBV6-5
D gene: NA

CDR3 DNA: TGTGCCAGTAGTAGGGACAGCGTCCAAGAGACCCAGTACTTC
CDR3 protein: CASSRDSVQETQYF
clone size: NA
J gene: TRBJ2-5
V gene: TRBV19
D gene: TRBD1

CDR3 DNA: TGTGCCAGCAGCTTATTCGCGGGGGGGGAAGAGACCCAGTACTTC
CDR3 protein: CASSLFAGGEETQYF
clone size: NA
J gene: TRBJ2-5
V gene: TRBV7-2
D gene: TRBD2

CDR3 DNA: TGTGCCAGCTCACCAGGGTGGGGTAACCAGCCCCAGCATTTT
CDR3 protein: CASSPGWGNQPQHF
clone size: NA
J gene: TRBJ1-5
V gene: TRBV18
D gene: NA

CDR3 DNA: TGTGCCAGCAGCTTACTGGGGGTTGGCGAGACCCAGTACTTC
CDR3 protein: CASSLLGVGETQYF
clone size: once
J gene: TRBJ2-5
V gene: TRBV7-2
D gene: NA

CDR3 DNA: TGCAGTGCCAGAGGACAGTCGAACACTGAAGCTTTCTTT
CDR3 protein: CSARGQSNTEAFF
clone size: NA
J gene: TRBJ1-1
V gene: TRBV20-1
D gene: NA

CDR3 DNA: TGTGCCAGCACCGACAGGGGAGGTGACGAGCAGTACTTC
CDR3 protein: CASTDRGGDEQYF
clone size: NA
J gene: TRBJ2-7
V gene: TRBV6-1
D gene: TRBD1

CDR3 DNA: TGCAGTGCTAGCGGACTAGCGGGGGATGCTACCCCCACAGATACGCAGTATTTT
CDR3 protein: CSASGLAGDATPTDTQYF
clone size: NA
J gene: TRBJ2-3
V gene: TRBV20-1
D gene: TRBD2

CDR3 DNA: TGTGCCAGCAGCTTTCACTCAGATACGCAGTATTTT
CDR3 protein: CASSFHSDTQYF
clone size: large
J gene: TRBJ2-3
V gene: TRBV7-2
D gene: NA

CDR3 DNA: TGCAGCGTTGAAGGCTCGGCGGAGACTGAAGCTTTCTTT
CDR3 protein: CSVEGSAETEAFF
clone size: NA
J gene: TRBJ1-1
V gene: TRBV29-1
D gene: NA

CDR3 DNA: TGTGCCAGCAAGTCCCCCCTTGAGACCCAGTACTTC
CDR3 protein: CASKSPLETQYF
clone size: NA
J gene: TRBJ2-5
V gene: TRBV2
D gene: NA

CDR3 DNA: TGCAGTGCTAAGAAGAAGGGTGGGCAGCCCCAGCATTTT
CDR3 protein: CSAKKKGGQPQHF
clone size: few
J gene: TRBJ1-5
V gene: TRBV20-1
D gene: NA

CDR3 DNA: TGTGCCAGCAGCCAAAGACTAGGAGGGTACACAGATACGCAGTATTTT
CDR3 protein: CASSQRLGGYTDTQYF
clone size: NA
J gene: TRBJ2-3
V gene: TRBV7-6
D gene: NA

CDR3 DNA: TGCAGTTCCAGACGGGGGGTGGATCAGCCCCAGCATTTT
CDR3 protein: CSSRRGVDQPQHF
clone size: NA
J gene: TRBJ1-5
V gene: TRBV20-1
D gene: NA

CDR3 DNA: TGTGCCAGCTGCCCTCGACGGGACGTTCAGCCCCAGCATTTT
CDR3 protein: CASCPRRDVQPQHF
clone size: NA
J gene: TRBJ1-5
V gene: TRBV28
D gene: NA

CDR3 DNA: TGTGCCACCAGTGACCCCGGTCCGGGGCAAGAGACCCAGTACTTC
CDR3 protein: CATSDPGPGQETQYF
clone size: once
J gene: TRBJ2-5
V gene: TRBV24-1
D gene: NA

CDR3 DNA: TGTGCCAGCAGCTTGGAGGCGGCATATGGCTACACCTTC
CDR3 protein: CASSLEAAYGYTF
clone size: NA
J gene: TRBJ1-2
V gene: TRBV7-2
D gene: NA

CDR3 DNA: TGCGCCAGCAGCCAAGATTGGAGAGCTCAGCCCCAGCATTTT
CDR3 protein: CASSQDWRAQPQHF
clone size: NA
J gene: TRBJ1-5
V gene: TRBV4-3
D gene: NA

CDR3 DNA: TGCAGTGCCCTAGGGGGGAACATTCAGTACTTC
CDR3 protein: CSALGGNIQYF
clone size: once
J gene: TRBJ2-4
V gene: TRBV20-1
D gene: NA

CDR3 DNA: TGTGCCAGCAGTTACCTGAGGAGCACTGAAGCTTTCTTT
CDR3 protein: CASSYLRSTEAFF
clone size: NA
J gene: TRBJ1-1
V gene: TRBV6-5
D gene: NA